Described below is a single T cell receptor beta chain sequence and its context. This sample was taken from a study of blood T cell repertoires in COVID-19. In the original workflow: Amplified reference gene primers provided the basis for estimating nucleated cell counts. Method: immunoSEQ multiplex PCR; TCRdb's copy keeps in-frame clones and lacks some. V and J calls and clone size follow that table, whereas D and trimming were derived from the DNA. The profile shows approximately 210,000 clones, roughly 90% of them singletons. Germline trimming cut 7 bases from V and 7 bases from J; bases unmatched to any gene: 7. From germline, CDR1 is SQVTM and CDR2 ANQGSEA. The length of the CDR3 is 13 residues.

The receptor's source is a man in his forties with active or convalescent COVID-19. The genes are TRBV29-1 and TRBJ2-1; 10 bases align to TRBD2. The material sequenced was peripheral blood. The DNA for the CDR3 is TGCAGCGCTGGGACTAGCGTGGAAAATGAGCAGTTCTTC. Translated, it gives CSAGTSVENEQFF.